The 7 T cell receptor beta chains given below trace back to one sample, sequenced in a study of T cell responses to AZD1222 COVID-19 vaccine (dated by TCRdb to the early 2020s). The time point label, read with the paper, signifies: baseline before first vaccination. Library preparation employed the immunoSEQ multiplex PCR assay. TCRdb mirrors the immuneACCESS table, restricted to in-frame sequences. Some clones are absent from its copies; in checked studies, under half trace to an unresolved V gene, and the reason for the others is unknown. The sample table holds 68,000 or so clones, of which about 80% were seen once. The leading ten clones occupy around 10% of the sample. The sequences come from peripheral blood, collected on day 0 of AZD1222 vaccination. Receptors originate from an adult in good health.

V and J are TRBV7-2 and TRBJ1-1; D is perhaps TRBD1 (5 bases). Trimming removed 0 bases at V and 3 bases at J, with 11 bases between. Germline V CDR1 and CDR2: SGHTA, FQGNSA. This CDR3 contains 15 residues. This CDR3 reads CASSLAGGVDTEAFF. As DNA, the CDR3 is TGTGCCAGCAGCTTAGCGGGAGGGGTTGACACTGAAGCTTTCTTT.

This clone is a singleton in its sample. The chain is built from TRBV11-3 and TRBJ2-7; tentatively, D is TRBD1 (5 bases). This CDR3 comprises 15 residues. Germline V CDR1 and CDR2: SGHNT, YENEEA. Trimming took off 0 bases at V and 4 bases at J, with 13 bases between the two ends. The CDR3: CASSLDVRVTYEQYF. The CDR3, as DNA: TGTGCCAGCAGCTTAGACGTCAGGGTAACGTACGAGCAGTACTTC.

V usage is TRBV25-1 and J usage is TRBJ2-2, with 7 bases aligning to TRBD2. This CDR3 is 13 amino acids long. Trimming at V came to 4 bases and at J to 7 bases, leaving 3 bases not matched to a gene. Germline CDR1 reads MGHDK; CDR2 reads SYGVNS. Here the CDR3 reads CASSAREGGELFF. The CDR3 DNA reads TGTGCCAGCAGTGCCAGGGAGGGCGGGGAGCTGTTTTTT.

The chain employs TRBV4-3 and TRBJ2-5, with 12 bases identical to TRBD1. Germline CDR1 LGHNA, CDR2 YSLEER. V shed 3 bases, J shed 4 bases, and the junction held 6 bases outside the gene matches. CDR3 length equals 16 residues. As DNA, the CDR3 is TGCGCCAGCAGCCAGGGGACAGGGGGCGGATTAGAGACCCAGTACTTC. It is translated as CASSQGTGGGLETQYF.

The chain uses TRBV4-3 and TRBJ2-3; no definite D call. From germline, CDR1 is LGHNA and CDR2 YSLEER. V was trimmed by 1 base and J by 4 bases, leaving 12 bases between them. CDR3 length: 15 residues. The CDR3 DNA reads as TGCGCCAGCAGCCAAGGGGTTCGTCGGGCAGATACGCAGTATTTT. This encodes CASSQGVRRADTQYF.

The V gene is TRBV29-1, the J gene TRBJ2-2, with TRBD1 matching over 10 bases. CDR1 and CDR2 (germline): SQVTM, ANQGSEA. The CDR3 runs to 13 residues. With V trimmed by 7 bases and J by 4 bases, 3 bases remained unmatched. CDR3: CSGGTGVTGELFF. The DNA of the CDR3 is TGCAGCGGGGGGACAGGGGTCACCGGGGAGCTGTTTTTT.

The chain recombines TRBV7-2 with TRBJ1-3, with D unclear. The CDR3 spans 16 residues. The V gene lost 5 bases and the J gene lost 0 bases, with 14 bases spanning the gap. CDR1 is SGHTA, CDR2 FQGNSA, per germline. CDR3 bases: TGTGCCAGCAGCATAAATCTGGGATACTCTGGAAACACCATATATTTT. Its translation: CASSINLGYSGNTIYF.